The entry below describes one T cell receptor beta chain. Between the trimmed V and J ends, which lost 3 bases and 3 bases, there was a span of 15 bases. Germline V lookup: CDR1 SGDLS, CDR2 YYNGEE. This CDR3 is 15 amino acids long. The data were obtained in a study of control samples from healthy donors and cancer patients. The data were produced by immunoSEQ multiplex PCR, yet TCRdb's version contains in-frame clones alone and is incomplete. The table shows some 77,000 clones, with about 88% occurring only once. The sample taken for sequencing was blood. This receptor was identified in an older woman in good health. This chain connects TRBV9 to TRBJ1-2; D ambiguous. The CDR3 loop reads CASSGWRSVYYGYTF. CDR3 coding DNA: TGTGCCAGCAGCGGATGGAGGTCCGTTTACTATGGCTACACCTTC.